These 30 T cell receptor beta chains were sequenced from one sample in a study of T cell changes during pregnancy in multiple sclerosis. Sequencing used immunoSEQ multiplex PCR; TCRdb keeps in-frame clones, though not all of them. In the table there are 35,000 to 50,000 clones, around 90% of which are singletons. The sample consisted of PBMCs (not recorded whether the cells were cultured). These TCRs come from a female donor with multiple sclerosis, enrolled in a pregnancy study.

CDR3 loop: CATSRTRQLLTPRAYGYTF. CDR3 sequence (DNA): TGTGCCACCAGCAGAACCAGACAGCTTCTTACCCCAAGGGCCTATGGCTACACCTTC. The chain uses TRBV15 and TRBJ1-2, with D maybe TRBD1 (5 bases). The germline CDR1 and CDR2 sequences are LNHNV and YYDKDF (reference sequence). The CDR3 contains 19 residues. Trimming stripped 2 bases from V and 4 bases from J, with 26 bases between.

V is TRBV19 and J is TRBJ1-5; D is uncertain. The germline V gene has CDR1 LNHDA and CDR2 SQIVND (reference sequence). The CDR3 runs to 15 residues. V was trimmed by 3 bases and J by 0 bases, leaving 9 bases between them. The DNA of the CDR3 is TGTGCCAGTAGTATGGAACAGTATAGCAATCAGCCCCAGCATTTT. Protein product: CASSMEQYSNQPQHF.

For the CDR3, the DNA is TGTGCCAGCAGCTTTAACAGGGATTCGAACACTGAAGCTTTCTTT. Protein sequence: CASSFNRDSNTEAFF. The rearrangement joins TRBV7-9 to TRBJ1-1, with D perhaps matching TRBD1 (6 bases). Germline loops: CDR1 SEHNR, CDR2 FQNEAQ (reference sequence). V lost 3 bases, J lost 1 base, and 12 bases lay in between. CDR3 size: 15 residues.

The chain employs TRBV7-9 and TRBJ2-1; D ambiguous. Germline values: CDR1 SEHNR, CDR2 FQNEAQ (reference sequence). The CDR3 covers 15 residues. V was shortened by 4 bases and J by 12 bases, with 22 bases between the two germline ends. CDR3 DNA sequence: TGTGCCAGCAGCTCCTCGTACCTCGCGGTCGGGTGGCAGTTCTTC. Translated: CASSSSYLAVGWQFF.

The chain employs TRBV11-2 and TRBJ2-1, with a weak D call TRBD1 (6 bases). CDR3 length: 16 residues. Looked up from germline, CDR1 is SGHAT and CDR2 is FQNNGV. The V end was cut by 3 bases, the J end by 3 bases, with 15 bases between. This chain's CDR3 is CASSFSQGPVYNEQFF. Written as DNA, the CDR3 is TGTGCCAGCAGCTTCTCACAGGGTCCGGTCTACAATGAGCAGTTCTTC.

V gene TRBV7-6 combines with J gene TRBJ1-1; D possibly corresponds to TRBD1 (5 bases). The V gene's germline CDR1 is SGHVS and CDR2 FNYEAQ. V was trimmed by 2 bases and J by 11 bases, leaving 24 bases between them. The CDR3 loop spans 16 amino acids. The CDR3 loop is CASSLWAGMMDNKAFF. The DNA of the CDR3 is TGTGCCAGCAGCTTATGGGCAGGGATGATGGATAATAAGGCTTTCTTT. Variable domain in full (rest from reference TRBV7-6 and TRBJ1-1): GAGVSQSPRYKVTKRGQDVALRCDPISGHVSLYWYRQALGQGPEFLTYFNYEAQQDKSGLPNDRFSAERPEGSISTLTIQRTEQRDSAMYRCASSLWAGMMDNKAFFGQGTRLTVV.

V and J are TRBV25-1 and TRBJ1-1; D not resolved. Trimming pared 3 bases from V and 5 bases from J, leaving 7 bases between. Germline V gives CDR1 MGHDK, CDR2 SYGVNS. This CDR3 has 12 residues. CDR3 amino acids: CASSEGWTEAFF. The CDR3 DNA reads as TGTGCCAGCAGTGAGGGGTGGACTGAAGCTTTCTTT.

DNA of the CDR3: TGTGCCAGCAGCTTAGTTAACAAGAACACTGAAGCTTTCTTT. Translation: CASSLVNKNTEAFF. This chain links TRBV7-9 with TRBJ1-1; unclear D gene. CDR1 and CDR2 (germline): SEHNR, FQNEAQ (reference sequence). The V and J ends lost 1 base and 1 base respectively, with 7 bases between them. The CDR3 covers 14 residues.

The V call is TRBV7-2, the J call TRBJ2-7; D might be TRBD1 (6 bases). The CDR3 contains 17 residues. Trimming pared 1 base from V and 0 bases from J, leaving 16 bases between. Germline CDR1 is SGHTA and CDR2 is FQGNSA. DNA of the CDR3: TGTGCCAGCAGCTTAGGTTGGGGGCGGACAAGCTCCTACGAGCAGTACTTC. Translation: CASSLGWGRTSSYEQYF.

This rearrangement joins TRBV10-3 to TRBJ2-3; tentatively, D is TRBD1 or TRBD2 (5 bases each). The germline V gene encodes CDR1 ENHRY and CDR2 SYGVKD. The V end lost 7 bases, the J end lost 2 bases, and 13 bases lay between the germline ends. The CDR3 has 14 residues. The CDR3 nucleotides are TGTGCCATCACGGGCGAGGGGATCACAGATACGCAGTATTTT. Protein: CAITGEGITDTQYF.

The chain joins TRBV11-2 to TRBJ2-5; 8 nucleotides match TRBD2. This CDR3 is built from 15 residues. V shed 5 bases, J shed 1 base, and the junction held 6 bases outside the gene matches. Germline-derived CDR1 and CDR2 are SGHAT and FQNNGV. The CDR3 sequence is CASSLRLARQETQYF. The CDR3 DNA reads as TGTGCCAGCAGCCTCCGACTAGCGCGCCAAGAGACCCAGTACTTC.

This chain connects TRBV5-1 to TRBJ2-7, with 7 bases lining up with TRBD2. The trim removed 4 bases at V and 6 bases at J, leaving 4 bases unmatched. The CDR3 has 12 amino acids. Per the germline V gene, CDR1 is SGHRS and CDR2 is YFSETQ. CDR3: CASSTRELEQYF. CDR3 coding DNA: TGCGCCAGCAGCACGCGGGAGCTCGAGCAGTACTTC.

The count of this clone is one. CDR3 loop: CASSEALGGGWDGYTF. CDR3 coding DNA: TGTGCCAGCAGTGAAGCGCTCGGGGGTGGGTGGGATGGCTACACCTTC. V and J are TRBV2 and TRBJ1-2; maybe TRBD1 (5 bases). This CDR3 spans 16 amino acids. Germline V CDR1 and CDR2: SNHLY, FYNNEI. Trimming cost V 0 bases and J 6 bases, with 17 bases left between them.

The chain is built from TRBV2 and TRBJ1-5, with no clear D. The CDR3 is 15 amino acids. V lost 2 bases, J lost 3 bases, and 11 bases lay in between. Germline loops: CDR1 SNHLY, CDR2 FYNNEI. The DNA for the CDR3 is TGTGCCAGCAGTGAAAGTTACAGCTACAATCAGCCCCAGCATTTT. It translates to CASSESYSYNQPQHF.

V usage is TRBV5-6 and J usage is TRBJ2-7; 8 bases are a match to TRBD2. The CDR3 length is 14 residues. V dropped 4 bases and J dropped 3; count of bases not matched to a gene: 6. Germline assignment: CDR1 SGHDT and CDR2 YYEEEE. The CDR3 protein is CASSRAGVVYEQYF. The CDR3 DNA reads TGTGCCAGCAGCAGAGCGGGAGTCGTCTACGAGCAGTACTTC.

This clone was observed a few times. V usage is TRBV7-9 and J usage is TRBJ1-1; no definite D call. Germline CDR1 is SEHNR and CDR2 is FQNEAQ (reference sequence). Trimming stripped 0 bases from V and 0 bases from J, with 8 bases between. The CDR3 length is 15 residues. The CDR3 protein is CASSLAPAMNTEAFF. DNA of the CDR3: TGTGCCAGCAGCTTAGCGCCAGCCATGAACACTGAAGCTTTCTTT.

The DNA of the CDR3 is TGTGCCAGCAGCTTGGCGGGACAGGGGGAGACCCAGTACTTC. Protein product: CASSLAGQGETQYF. The V and J genes are TRBV5-6 and TRBJ2-5, with TRBD1 matching over 10 bases. V shed 0 bases and J 5 bases; nucleotides not matched to a gene: 1. Germline V lookup: CDR1 SGHDT, CDR2 YYEEEE. The CDR3 sequence is 14 residues long. The whole variable domain, filled in from reference TRBV5-6 and TRBJ2-5, reads DAGVTQSPTHLIKTRGQQVTLRCSPKSGHDTVSWYQQALGQGPQFIFQYYEEEERQRGNFPDRFSGHQFPNYSSELNVNALLLGDSALYLCASSLAGQGETQYFGPGTRLLVL.

This chain links TRBV27 with TRBJ2-1; 8 nucleotides agree with TRBD1. The CDR3 is 13 amino acids. In germline, CDR1 is MNHEY, CDR2 SMNVEV (reference sequence). V was clipped by 3 bases and J by 8 bases; unmatched bases: 3. The DNA for the CDR3 is TGTGCCAGCAGTTTTTCAGGGGGCTATGAGCAGTTCTTC. This gives the protein CASSFSGGYEQFF.

This chain joins TRBV5-1 and TRBJ2-7, with D unclear. Germline lookup yields CDR1 SGHRS and CDR2 YFSETQ. This CDR3 has 14 amino acids. V gave up 2 bases and J gave up 1 base, with 10 bases separating them. CDR3 in DNA: TGCGCCAGCAGCTTAAGCGTCTCATCCTACGAGCAGTACTTC. Protein product: CASSLSVSSYEQYF.

This chain joins TRBV7-9 and TRBJ1-5; D is ambiguous. V shed 1 base and J shed 0 bases, with 10 bases lying between them. CDR3 length: 16 amino acids. Germline CDR1 SEHNR, CDR2 FQNEAQ (reference sequence). The CDR3 here is CASSLGAVNSNQPQHF. In DNA form, the CDR3 reads TGTGCCAGCAGCTTAGGGGCGGTTAATAGCAATCAGCCCCAGCATTTT.

The V and J genes are TRBV2 and TRBJ2-2; no firm D call. V was clipped by 4 bases and J by 4 bases, with 16 bases between them. CDR1 is SNHLY and CDR2 is FYNNEI in the germline V gene. The CDR3 sequence is 16 residues long. The CDR3 nucleotides are TGTGCCAGCAGTGGCATCGACCCGAGGTCCACCGGGGAGCTGTTTTTT. This translates into CASSGIDPRSTGELFF.

The CDR3 is CAISGSFSGAFF. CDR3 nucleotide sequence: TGTGCCATCAGCGGATCTTTTTCGGGAGCTTTCTTT. This chain joins TRBV10-3 and TRBJ1-1; unclear D gene. Germline V CDR1 and CDR2: ENHRY, SYGVKD. V was clipped by 6 bases and J by 10 bases, with 15 bases between them. The CDR3 has 12 amino acids.

J is TRBJ1-1 and V is TRBV13; tentatively, D is TRBD1 (5 bases). The CDR3 has 16 residues. Germline CDR1 is PRHDT and CDR2 is FYEKMQ (reference sequence). V was shortened by 5 bases and J by 0 bases, with 16 bases between the two germline ends. The CDR3 sequence is CASSNTWGGMNTEAFF. In DNA, the CDR3 is TGTGCCAGCAGCAATACCTGGGGGGGAATGAACACTGAAGCTTTCTTT.

This chain joins TRBV6-1 and TRBJ2-7; D is unclear. CDR3 length equals 12 residues. Trimming left V 4 bases short and J 3 bases short, with 7 bases between. The germline CDR1 and CDR2 sequences are MNHNS and SASEGT. For the CDR3, the DNA is TGTGCCAGCAGTGGGCCATTCTACGAGCAGTACTTC. Protein product: CASSGPFYEQYF.

The genes are TRBV30 and TRBJ1-4; possible D gene TRBD1, 5 bases. The CDR3 sequence is 15 residues long. The V and J ends lost 0 bases and 7 bases respectively, with 15 bases between them. The germline gives CDR1 GTSNPN, CDR2 SVGIG (reference sequence). The CDR3 sequence: CAWSVYGGGAEKLFF. The CDR3 nucleotides are TGTGCCTGGAGTGTCTATGGCGGTGGGGCTGAAAAACTGTTTTTT.

This chain connects TRBV6-5 to TRBJ2-7, with D tentatively TRBD2 (7 bases). Deletions cut 2 bases from V and 5 bases from J, with 10 bases between. Germline V gene sequence: CDR1 MNHEY, CDR2 SVGAGI. This CDR3 has 13 residues. This chain's CDR3 is CASSYGGANEQYF. CDR3 nucleotide sequence: TGTGCCAGCAGTTACGGGGGGGCGAACGAGCAGTACTTC.

V usage is TRBV7-9 and J usage is TRBJ1-1, with D unclear. V shed 5 bases and J shed 6 bases, with 10 bases lying between them. From germline, CDR1 is SEHNR and CDR2 FQNEAQ (reference sequence). This CDR3 comprises 12 residues. Written as DNA, the CDR3 is TGTGCCAGCAGCCTGGGTGGCTCTGAAGCTTTCTTT. This encodes CASSLGGSEAFF. Full variable domain (remainder filled in from reference TRBV7-9 and TRBJ1-1): DTGVSQNPRHKITKRGQNVTFRCDPISEHNRLYWYRQTLGQGPEFLTYFQNEAQLEKSRLLSDRFSAERPKGSFSTLEIQRTEQGDSAMYLCASSLGGSEAFFGQGTRLTVV.

This rearrangement joins TRBV19 to TRBJ2-1; 12 nucleotides match TRBD2. Germline lookup yields CDR1 LNHDA and CDR2 SQIVND (reference sequence). The CDR3 extends over 17 amino acids. V gave up 0 bases and J gave up 6 bases; unmatched junction bases: 6. The CDR3 nucleotides are TGTGCCAGTAGTATAGATGGGCTAGCGGGAGGGGTCAATGAGCAGTTCTTC. Protein product: CASSIDGLAGGVNEQFF.

In regard to this clone: The junction departs from germline at one end; a sequencing error may be responsible. This chain uses TRBV6-6 with TRBJ2-1, with D unclear. The germline V gene has CDR1 MNHNY and CDR2 SVGAGI (reference sequence). CDR3 length: 13 residues. This CDR3 reads CASSYSSDNEQFF. In DNA form, the CDR3 reads TGTGCCAGCAGTTACTCCTCCGACAATGAGCAGTTCTTC.

The genes are TRBV6-5 and TRBJ1-1; D is unclear. Germline V lookup: CDR1 MNHEY, CDR2 SVGAGI. With 0 bases removed from V and 6 bases from J, the gap between germline ends came to 8 bases. The CDR3 consists of 13 residues. This chain's CDR3 is CASSYSGRAEAFF. The CDR3 coding sequence is TGTGCCAGCAGTTACTCGGGTAGGGCTGAAGCTTTCTTT.